This entry features one T cell receptor beta chain sequence. The data are from a study of blood T cell repertoires in COVID-19. There are 14 residues in the CDR3. The ends lost 6 bases at V and 9 bases at J; junction bases unmatched: 11. The V gene's germline CDR1 is MNHNY and CDR2 SVGAGI (reference sequence). Produced via immunoSEQ multiplex PCR; TCRdb's table is partial and in-frame only. The sample lists about 61,000 clones, 91% occurring once. The sample consisted of peripheral blood. This TCR was sampled from a human donor in a cohort sampled during active COVID-19. V is TRBV6-6 and J is TRBJ2-1, with TRBD1 identical over 7 bases. CDR3 loop: CASSQPGQRTEQFF. As DNA, the CDR3 is TGTGCCAGCAGCCAACCGGGACAGAGGACTGAGCAGTTCTTC.